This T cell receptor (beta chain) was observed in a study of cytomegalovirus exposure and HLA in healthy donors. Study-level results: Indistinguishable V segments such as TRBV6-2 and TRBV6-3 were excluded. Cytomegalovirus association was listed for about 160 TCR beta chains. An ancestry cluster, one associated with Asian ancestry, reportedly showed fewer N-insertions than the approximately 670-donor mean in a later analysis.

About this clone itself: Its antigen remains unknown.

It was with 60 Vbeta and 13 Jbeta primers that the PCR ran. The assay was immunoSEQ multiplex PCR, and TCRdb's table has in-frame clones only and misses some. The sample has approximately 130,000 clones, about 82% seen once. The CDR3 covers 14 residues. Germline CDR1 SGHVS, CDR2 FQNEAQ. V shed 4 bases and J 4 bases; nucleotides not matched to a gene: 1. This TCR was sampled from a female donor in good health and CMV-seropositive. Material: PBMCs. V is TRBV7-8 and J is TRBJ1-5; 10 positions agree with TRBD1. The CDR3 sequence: CASSWDRGNQPQHF. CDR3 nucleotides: TGTGCCAGCAGCTGGGACAGGGGAAATCAGCCCCAGCATTTT.